This TCR beta chain originates from a study of shared clonotypes between healthy human individuals. Study-wide points: Large depth notwithstanding, sorted-subset sequencing proved incomplete by rarefaction. Among the subsets, naive ones generally showed larger estimated richness than memory ones.

This clone has a single count. Its antigen remains unidentified. At one of its ends the junction is not consistent with the germline gene, which may arise from a read error. Sequencing was performed with immunoSEQ multiplex PCR; in TCRdb, only in-frame clones are kept and a portion is missing. The table has about 1 million clones, around 74% seen once. The TCR originated in a man younger than 30 in good health. The sequenced sample consisted of memory CD4+ T cells sorted from blood. The subset was: CD45RA-negative fraction.

The CDR3 protein is CAWSAGTSGNQGTQYF. The DNA of the CDR3 is TGTGCCTGGAGCGCCGGGACTAGCGGAAATCAAGGGACCCAGTACTTC. V and J are TRBV30 and TRBJ2-5, with 11 bases fitting TRBD2. The CDR3 extends over 16 amino acids. Germline V gene lookup returns CDR1 GTSNPN and CDR2 SVGIG (reference sequence).